This TCR beta chain was recorded in a study of blood T cells in healthy people across ages. Study summary: About one barcoded beta molecule per two T cells came from capture by template switching. Study outcomes and limitations: Older age coincided with a roughly linear decline in TCR beta diversity per million T cells.

Through a sample-barcoded 5' primer and a J-beta primer mix, a second PCR was run for roughly 7 to 12 cycles. Each CDR3 protein is one row after TCRdb ran MiXCR on the 5' RACE reads. The sample gives hundreds of thousands of distinct CDR3 sequences, nearly 60% of which show up once; around 20% is in the top ten. This CDR3 is built from 13 residues. The V and J ends lost 0 bases and 6 bases respectively, with 11 bases between them. CDR1 is SQVTM, CDR2 ANQGSEA, per germline. As for this clonotype: Its specificity is unknown.

J is TRBJ1-2 and V is TRBV29-1, with D perhaps TRBD1 (5 bases). The TCR sequence derives from a man aged 30-40 years in good health. What was sequenced was blood. CDR3 amino acids: CSVEDRGIDGYTF. CDR3 nucleotide sequence: TGCAGCGTTGAAGATCGGGGGATAGATGGCTACACCTTC.